The next 19 T cell receptor beta chains were all read from a single sample in a study of T cells in Graves' hyperthyroidism and ophthalmopathy. TCR beta CDR3 regions were amplified from RNA transcripts. First-round RT-PCR targeting the TCR CDR3 was performed with the HTBI primer set. One entry per CDR3 protein, called by TCRdb with MiXCR from the multiplex PCR reads. The sample has fewer than 850,000 distinct CDR3 sequences, 17% seen once; the top ten hold around 15%. Sequenced sample: blood. The receptors derive from a man aged 50 or older with Graves' hyperthyroidism.

This clonotype was seen only a few times. The chain couples TRBV7-2 to TRBJ1-2, with D possibly TRBD1 on 5 matching bases. Trimming took off 7 bases at V and 0 bases at J, with 21 bases between the two ends. This CDR3 region has 17 residues. Germline V gene lookup returns CDR1 SGHTA and CDR2 FQGNSA. Written as DNA, the CDR3 is TGTGCCAGCAATATCGGGGGAGGGACGGCGGCTAACTATGGCTACACCTTC. This encodes CASNIGGGTAANYGYTF.

This clonotype has just a few counts. It is likely a read error, because the conserved phenylalanine at the end of the CDR3 is missing. Here the CDR3 reads CASSFGGLKDSNQPQHS. CDR3 bases: TGCGCCAGCAGCTTTGGAGGCCTAAAAGATAGCAATCAGCCCCAGCATTCT. This rearrangement joins TRBV5-1 to TRBJ1-5, with D unclear. The CDR3 extends over 17 amino acids. The V end lost 2 bases, the J end lost 0 bases, and 15 bases lay between the germline ends. From germline, CDR1 is SGHRS and CDR2 YFSETQ.

The sample holds many counts of this clonotype. The chain joins TRBV28 to TRBJ1-1; D possibly corresponds to TRBD1 (6 bases). Germline assignment: CDR1 MDHEN and CDR2 SYDVKM. The CDR3 is made up of 17 amino acids. V lost 8 bases and J 0 bases, leaving 22 bases between the germline ends. The CDR3 bases are TGTGCCAGCGGTCGTTGGGGGCAAGGAGCCATGAACACTGAAGCTTTCTTT. Its protein is CASGRWGQGAMNTEAFF.

Worth noting for this clonotype: The CDR3 does not end in the conserved phenylalanine or tryptophan, so this is likely a read error. The chain recombines TRBV10-2 with TRBJ1-6, with unresolved D. Germline lookup yields CDR1 WSHSY and CDR2 SAAADI. The CDR3 runs to 14 residues. The germline V and J ends were trimmed by 3 bases and 4 bases, with 7 bases remaining between them. For the CDR3, the DNA is TGCGCCAGCAGTGACAGCGGGTATAATTCACCCCTCCACGTT. It specifies CASSDSGYNSPLHV.

This rearrangement joins TRBV19 to TRBJ1-1, with TRBD1 matching over 7 bases. The V and J ends lost 4 bases and 11 bases, in that order; junction bases with no gene match: 13. This CDR3 region has 14 residues. Germline assignment: CDR1 LNHDA and CDR2 SQIVND (reference sequence). The DNA for the CDR3 is TGTGCCAGTAGTACTAGACAGGGCCGGCAAAGCGCTTTCTTT. This codes for CASSTRQGRQSAFF.

This clonotype was observed at least ten times. The CDR3 region has the DNA TGTGCCAGCGGTGGCCGGGGGACGCCTAATGAAAAACTGTTTTTT. This sequence encodes CASGGRGTPNEKLFF. The chain combines TRBV28 with TRBJ1-4; tentative D call: TRBD1 (5 bases). V was shortened by 8 bases and J by 3 bases, with 16 bases between the two germline ends. This CDR3 has 15 amino acids. Per the germline V gene, CDR1 is MDHEN and CDR2 is SYDVKM.

This clonotype was counted many times. The chain recombines TRBV9 with TRBJ2-7; TRBD2 agrees at 7 bases. Germline CDR1 and CDR2: SGDLS and YYNGEE. V dropped 4 bases and J dropped 3; count of bases not matched to a gene: 13. This CDR3 has 16 residues. For the CDR3, the DNA is TGTGCCAGCAGCCCCGGTACTTTGGGCGGGAGCTACGAGCAGTACTTC. The encoded protein is CASSPGTLGGSYEQYF. The variable domain in full, with the rest retrieved from reference TRBV9 and TRBJ2-7, is DSGVTQTPKHLITATGQRVTLRCSPRSGDLSVYWYQQSLDQGLQFLIQYYNGEERAKGNILERFSAQQFPDLHSELNLSSLELGDSALYFCASSPGTLGGSYEQYFGPGTRLTVT.

The chain uses TRBV3-1 and TRBJ1-5; 8 bases align to TRBD1. Looked up from germline, CDR1 is LGHDT and CDR2 is YNNKEL (reference sequence). The CDR3 spans 15 residues. The V and J ends lost 5 bases and 3 bases, in that order; junction bases with no gene match: 6. For the CDR3, the DNA is TGTGCCAGCAGCAATACAGGGGGTTCCAATCAGCCCCAGCATTTT. Its protein product is CASSNTGGSNQPQHF. Together with reference TRBV3-1 and TRBJ1-5, the CDR3 gives the full variable domain: DTAVSQTPKYLVTQMGNDKSIKCEQNLGHDTMYWYKQDSKKFLKIMFSYNNKELIINETVPNRFSPKSPDKAHLNLHINSLELGDSAVYFCASSNTGGSNQPQHFGDGTRLSIL.

Ten or more counts support this clonotype. This chain uses TRBV20-1 with TRBJ1-2; 10 nucleotides match TRBD1. The CDR3 loop spans 14 amino acids. The V gene end was trimmed by 3 bases and the J gene end by 1 base; junction bases not matched to a gene: 2. CDR1 and CDR2 from the germline V gene are DFQATT and SNEGSKA (reference sequence). The CDR3 is CSASGTGDNYGYTF. DNA of the CDR3: TGCAGTGCTAGTGGGACAGGGGATAACTATGGCTACACCTTC.

This clonotype occurred many times. The chain joins TRBV5-1 to TRBJ2-3; 9 bases match TRBD2. The CDR3 spans 15 residues. Germline V gene sequence: CDR1 SGHRS, CDR2 YFSETQ. The junction had 5 bases not matched to a gene; V was cut back by 4 bases and J by 2 bases. The CDR3 loop is CASSDGLANTDTQYF. Here the CDR3 DNA reads TGCGCCAGCAGCGATGGACTAGCGAACACAGATACGCAGTATTTT.

This clonotype was counted between two and nine times. V gene TRBV12-5 combines with J gene TRBJ2-1, with D possibly TRBD1 on 6 matching bases. The CDR3 covers 15 residues. Trimming took 6 bases from V and 2 from J, leaving 14 bases between them. Germline V gene sequence: CDR1 LGHNT, CDR2 FRNRAP. For the CDR3, the DNA is TGTGCTAGTGGCCCCGGCAGGGGCCCCTACAATGAGCAGTTCTTC. Protein product: CASGPGRGPYNEQFF.

Remarks on this clonotype: A read error is possible here, since a much larger clone lies one base away. The chain couples TRBV3-1 to TRBJ2-5; the match to TRBD1 covers 7 bases. Losses at the gene ends were 5 bases for V and 7 bases for J; bases not matched to a gene: 7. The CDR3 extends over 13 amino acids. Germline V gene lookup returns CDR1 LGHDT and CDR2 YNNKEL (reference sequence). CDR3 loop: CASSEQGKGTQYF. For the CDR3, the DNA is TGTGCCAGCAGCGAACAGGGGAAAGGGACCCAGTACTTC.

DNA of the CDR3: TGTGCCAGCAGCCAAACAGGGAAGACCCAGTACTTC. Amino acids: CASSQTGKTQYF. The chain links TRBV14 to TRBJ2-5; possible D gene TRBD1, 6 bases. Trimming left V 2 bases short and J 6 bases short, with 7 bases between. Germline V lookup: CDR1 SGHDN, CDR2 FVKESK. The CDR3 covers 12 residues.

This sequence joins TRBV6-1 and TRBJ1-6; D gene uncertain. The V and J ends lost 7 bases and 6 bases respectively, with 10 bases between them. This CDR3 comprises 13 residues. The germline V gene has CDR1 MNHNS and CDR2 SASEGT. In nucleotides, the CDR3 is TGTGCCAGCAACTCCCGAAGTAATTCACCCCTCCACTTT. It codes for CASNSRSNSPLHF.

This clonotype occurred a few times. V usage is TRBV30 and J usage is TRBJ2-5; unclear D gene. Trimming cost V 1 base and J 2 bases, with 11 bases left between them. CDR1 and CDR2 (germline): GTSNPN, SVGIG (reference sequence). The CDR3 spans 14 residues. The CDR3 here is CAWSGFGKQETQYF. The DNA of the CDR3 is TGTGCCTGGAGTGGTTTTGGAAAACAAGAGACCCAGTACTTC.

The chain employs TRBV12-3 or TRBV12-4 and TRBJ1-2, with D tentatively TRBD1 (5 bases). The CDR3 contains 13 residues. The V end lost 7 bases, the J end lost 6 bases, and 15 bases lay between the germline ends. CDR3 nucleotide sequence: TGTGCCAGCAAGGTTCAGGGCTTGGATGGCTACACCTTC. Amino acid sequence: CASKVQGLDGYTF.

The chain is built from TRBV9 and TRBJ2-3; D may be TRBD2 (5 bases). The CDR3 is 16 residues long. The germline gives CDR1 SGDLS, CDR2 YYNGEE. Trimming left V 0 bases short and J 3 bases short, with 14 bases between. The DNA for the CDR3 is TGTGCCAGCAGCGTAGAGCCAGCGGTGAATACAGATACGCAGTATTTT. This encodes CASSVEPAVNTDTQYF.

This clonotype was counted at least ten times. This chain uses TRBV28 with TRBJ2-4; D remains ambiguous. The CDR3 length is 14 residues. V lost 8 bases and J lost 7, with 18 bases in between. Germline V lookup: CDR1 MDHEN, CDR2 SYDVKM. DNA of the CDR3: TGTGCCAGCTCGGAAACCTCTGGTGGGAACATTCAGTACTTC. The encoded protein is CASSETSGGNIQYF.

This clonotype was seen repeatedly, ten times or more. V usage is TRBV7-2 and J usage is TRBJ2-7, with no clear D. CDR3 length: 14 amino acids. The V end lost 5 bases, the J end lost 0 bases, and 11 bases lay between the germline ends. Germline CDR1 and CDR2: SGHTA and FQGNSA. CDR3 sequence: CASSLTRNSYEQYF. The CDR3 region has the DNA TGTGCCAGCAGCCTCACGAGAAACTCCTACGAGCAGTACTTC. The full variable domain, completed using reference TRBV7-2 and TRBJ2-7, is GAGVSQSPSNKVTEKGKDVELRCDPISGHTALYWYRQSLGQGLEFLIYFQGNSAPDKSGLPSDRFSAERTGGSVSTLTIQRTQQEDSAVYLCASSLTRNSYEQYFGPGTRLTVT.